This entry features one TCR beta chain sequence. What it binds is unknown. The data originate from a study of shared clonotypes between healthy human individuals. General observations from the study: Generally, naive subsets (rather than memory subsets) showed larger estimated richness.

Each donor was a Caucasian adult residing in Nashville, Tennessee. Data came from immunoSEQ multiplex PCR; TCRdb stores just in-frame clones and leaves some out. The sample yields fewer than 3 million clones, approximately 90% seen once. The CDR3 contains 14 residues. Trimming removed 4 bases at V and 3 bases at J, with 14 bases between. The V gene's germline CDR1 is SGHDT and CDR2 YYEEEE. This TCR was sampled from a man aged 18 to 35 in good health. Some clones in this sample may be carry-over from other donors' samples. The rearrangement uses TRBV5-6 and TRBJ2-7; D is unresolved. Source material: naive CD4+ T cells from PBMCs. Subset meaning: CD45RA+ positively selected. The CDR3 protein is CASSPHTDHYEQYF. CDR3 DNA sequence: TGTGCCAGCAGCCCGCACACCGACCACTACGAGCAGTACTTC.